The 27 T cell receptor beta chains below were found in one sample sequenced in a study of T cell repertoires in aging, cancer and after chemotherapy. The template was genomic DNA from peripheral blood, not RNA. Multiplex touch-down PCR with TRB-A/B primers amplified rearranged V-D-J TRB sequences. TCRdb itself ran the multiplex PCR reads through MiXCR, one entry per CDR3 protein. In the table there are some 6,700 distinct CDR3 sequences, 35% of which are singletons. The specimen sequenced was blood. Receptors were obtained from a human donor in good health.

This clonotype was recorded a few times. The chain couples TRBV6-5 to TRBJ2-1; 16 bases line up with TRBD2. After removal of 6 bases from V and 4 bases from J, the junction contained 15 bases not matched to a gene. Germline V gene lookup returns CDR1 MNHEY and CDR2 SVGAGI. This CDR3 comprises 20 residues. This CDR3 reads CASRLSPGLAGGPGYNEQFF. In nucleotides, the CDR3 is TGTGCCAGCAGACTATCCCCGGGACTAGCGGGGGGGCCGGGTTACAATGAGCAGTTCTTC.

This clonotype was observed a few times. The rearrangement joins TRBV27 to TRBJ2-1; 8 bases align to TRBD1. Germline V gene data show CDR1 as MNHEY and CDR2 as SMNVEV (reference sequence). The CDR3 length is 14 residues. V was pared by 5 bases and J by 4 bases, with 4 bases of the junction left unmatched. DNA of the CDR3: TGTGCCAGCAGTGCACAGGGGGGTTACAATGAGCAGTTCTTC. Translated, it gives CASSAQGGYNEQFF.

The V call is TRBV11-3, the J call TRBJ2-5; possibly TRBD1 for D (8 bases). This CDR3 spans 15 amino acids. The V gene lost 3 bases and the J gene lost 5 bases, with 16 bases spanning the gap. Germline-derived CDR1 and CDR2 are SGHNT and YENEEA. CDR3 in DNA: TGTGCCAGCAGCTTGAACAGGGGGAGGGCGGAGACCCAGTACTTC. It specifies CASSLNRGRAETQYF.

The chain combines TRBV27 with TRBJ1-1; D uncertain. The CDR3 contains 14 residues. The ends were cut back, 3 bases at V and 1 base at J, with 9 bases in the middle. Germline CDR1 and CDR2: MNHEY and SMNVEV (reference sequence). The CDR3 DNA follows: TGTGCCAGCAGTTTTAAGTCAGCGAACACTGAAGCTTTCTTT. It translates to CASSFKSANTEAFF.

DNA for the CDR3: TGTGCCAGTAGTAGGTCTTCTGGGGCCAACGTCCTGACTTTC. Translating it yields CASSRSSGANVLTF. The rearrangement uses TRBV19 and TRBJ2-6; D gene uncertain. This CDR3 is built from 14 residues. V lost 4 bases to trimming and J lost 1 base, with 5 bases between them. CDR1 and CDR2 (germline): LNHDA, SQIVND (reference sequence).

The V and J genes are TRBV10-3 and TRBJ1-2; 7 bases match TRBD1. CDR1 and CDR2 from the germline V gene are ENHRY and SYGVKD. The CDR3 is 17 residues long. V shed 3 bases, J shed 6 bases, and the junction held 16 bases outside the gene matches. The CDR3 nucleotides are TGTGCCATCAGTGATGGGGGGGAACGGACAGGCGACGATGGCTACACCTTC. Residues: CAISDGGERTGDDGYTF.

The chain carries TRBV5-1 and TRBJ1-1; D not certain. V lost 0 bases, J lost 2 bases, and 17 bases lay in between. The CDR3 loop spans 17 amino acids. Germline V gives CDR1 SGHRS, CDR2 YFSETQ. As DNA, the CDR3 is TGCGCCAGCAGCTTGGATAGTTACAGTCTTCCAAACACTGAAGCTTTCTTT. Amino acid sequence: CASSLDSYSLPNTEAFF.

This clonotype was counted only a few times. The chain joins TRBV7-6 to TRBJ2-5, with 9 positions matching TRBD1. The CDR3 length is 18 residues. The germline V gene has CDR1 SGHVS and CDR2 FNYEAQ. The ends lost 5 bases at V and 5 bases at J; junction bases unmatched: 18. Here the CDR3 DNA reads TGTGCCAGCAGCGCACCTCTTCCGACAGGGGGTGAATTGGAGACCCAGTACTTC. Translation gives CASSAPLPTGGELETQYF.

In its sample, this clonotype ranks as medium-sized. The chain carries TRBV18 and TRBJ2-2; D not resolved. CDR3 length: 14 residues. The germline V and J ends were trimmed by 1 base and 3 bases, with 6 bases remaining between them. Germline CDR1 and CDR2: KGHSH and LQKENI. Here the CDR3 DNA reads TGTGCCAGCTCACCACTGGACGACACCGGGGAGCTGTTTTTT. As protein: CASSPLDDTGELFF.

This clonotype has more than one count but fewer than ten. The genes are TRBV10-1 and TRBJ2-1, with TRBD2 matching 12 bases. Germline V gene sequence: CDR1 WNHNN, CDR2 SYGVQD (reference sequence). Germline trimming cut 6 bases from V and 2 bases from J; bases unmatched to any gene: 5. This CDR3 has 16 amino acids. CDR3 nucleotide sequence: TGCGCCAGCAGCCCCAGGACTAGCGGGGCCTACAATGAGCAGTTCTTC. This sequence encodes CASSPRTSGAYNEQFF.

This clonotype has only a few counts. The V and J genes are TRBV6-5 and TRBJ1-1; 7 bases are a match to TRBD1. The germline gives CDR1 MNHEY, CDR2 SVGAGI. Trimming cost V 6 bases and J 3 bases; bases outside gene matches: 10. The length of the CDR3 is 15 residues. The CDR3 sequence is CASSHRDSDHTEAFF. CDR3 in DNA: TGTGCCAGCAGCCACCGGGACAGCGATCACACTGAAGCTTTCTTT.

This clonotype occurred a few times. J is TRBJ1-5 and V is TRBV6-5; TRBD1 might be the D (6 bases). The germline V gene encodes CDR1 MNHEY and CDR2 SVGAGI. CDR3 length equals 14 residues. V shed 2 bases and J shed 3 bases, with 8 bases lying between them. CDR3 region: CASSYGGINQPQHF. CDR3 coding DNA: TGTGCCAGCAGTTACGGGGGCATCAATCAGCCCCAGCATTTT.

The CDR3 reads CASTLQALNTGELFF. CDR3 sequence (DNA): TGTGCCAGCACCCTCCAGGCTTTGAACACCGGGGAGCTGTTTTTT. This rearrangement joins TRBV28 to TRBJ2-2; D gene ambiguous. Between the trimmed V and J ends, which lost 7 bases and 1 base, there was a span of 13 bases. Germline V gives CDR1 MDHEN, CDR2 SYDVKM. CDR3 length equals 15 residues.

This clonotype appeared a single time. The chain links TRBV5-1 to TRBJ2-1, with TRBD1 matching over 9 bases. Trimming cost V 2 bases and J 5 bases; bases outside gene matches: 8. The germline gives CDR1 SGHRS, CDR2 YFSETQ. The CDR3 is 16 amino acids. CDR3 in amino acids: CASSLEGQGVDNEQFF. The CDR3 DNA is TGCGCCAGCAGCTTAGAGGGACAGGGTGTGGACAATGAGCAGTTCTTC.

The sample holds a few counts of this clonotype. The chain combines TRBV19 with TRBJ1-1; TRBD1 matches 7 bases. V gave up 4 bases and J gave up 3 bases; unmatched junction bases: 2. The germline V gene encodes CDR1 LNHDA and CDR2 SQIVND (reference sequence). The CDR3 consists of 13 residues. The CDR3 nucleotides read TGTGCCAGTAGTAAAGGGGGCCACACTGAAGCTTTCTTT. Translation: CASSKGGHTEAFF.

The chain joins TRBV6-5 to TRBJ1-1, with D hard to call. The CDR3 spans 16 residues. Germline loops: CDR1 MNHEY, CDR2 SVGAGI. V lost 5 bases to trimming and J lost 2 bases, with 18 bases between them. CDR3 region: CASSGWGVDPNTEAFF. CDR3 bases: TGTGCCAGCAGTGGTTGGGGTGTCGACCCTAACACTGAAGCTTTCTTT.

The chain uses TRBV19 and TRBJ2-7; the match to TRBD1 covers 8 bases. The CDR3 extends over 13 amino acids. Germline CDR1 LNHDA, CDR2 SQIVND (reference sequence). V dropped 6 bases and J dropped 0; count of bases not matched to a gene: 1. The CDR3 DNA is TGTGCCAGTAGCGGACAGGGCTCCTACGAGCAGTACTTC. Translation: CASSGQGSYEQYF.

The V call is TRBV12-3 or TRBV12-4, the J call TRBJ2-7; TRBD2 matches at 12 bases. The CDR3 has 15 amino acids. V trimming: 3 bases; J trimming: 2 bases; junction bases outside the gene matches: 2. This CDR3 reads CASSFASGGAYEQYF. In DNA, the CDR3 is TGTGCCAGCAGTTTCGCTAGCGGGGGGGCCTACGAGCAGTACTTC.

The CDR3 DNA follows: TGTGCCAGCAGTGACACCGGACAGGGTTCTTTTGAGCTGTTTTTT. Amino acids: CASSDTGQGSFELFF. The chain carries TRBV6-2 or TRBV6-3 and TRBJ2-2; TRBD1 matches 8 bases. CDR1 and CDR2 from the germline V gene are MNHEY and SVGEGT. Unmatched junction bases numbered 13, after V lost 5 bases and J lost 11 bases. The length of the CDR3 is 15 residues.

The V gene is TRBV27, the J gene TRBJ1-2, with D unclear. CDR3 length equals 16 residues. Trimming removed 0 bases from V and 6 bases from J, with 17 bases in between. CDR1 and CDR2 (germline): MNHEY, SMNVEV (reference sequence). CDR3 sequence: CASSLSLPGRRNGYTF. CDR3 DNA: TGTGCCAGCAGTTTATCCCTTCCCGGTAGGAGGAATGGCTACACCTTC.

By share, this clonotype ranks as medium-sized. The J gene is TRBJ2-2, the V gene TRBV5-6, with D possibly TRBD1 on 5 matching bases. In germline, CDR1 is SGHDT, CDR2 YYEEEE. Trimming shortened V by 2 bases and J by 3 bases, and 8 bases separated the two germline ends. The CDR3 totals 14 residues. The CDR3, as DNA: TGTGCCAGCAGCTTCAGGGTTGACACCGGGGAGCTGTTTTTT. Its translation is CASSFRVDTGELFF.

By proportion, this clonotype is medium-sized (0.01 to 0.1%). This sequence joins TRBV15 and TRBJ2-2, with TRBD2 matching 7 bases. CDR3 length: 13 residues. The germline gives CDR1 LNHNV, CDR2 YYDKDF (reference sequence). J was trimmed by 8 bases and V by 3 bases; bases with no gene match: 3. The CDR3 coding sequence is TGTGCCACCAGCAGGTCGGGGGGTGGGGAGCTGTTTTTT. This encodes CATSRSGGGELFF.

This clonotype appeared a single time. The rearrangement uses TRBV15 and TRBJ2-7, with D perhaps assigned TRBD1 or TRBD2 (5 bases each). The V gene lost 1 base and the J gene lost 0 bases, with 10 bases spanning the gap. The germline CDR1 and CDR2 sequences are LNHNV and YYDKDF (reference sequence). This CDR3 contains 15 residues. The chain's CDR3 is CATSRVGRSSYEQYF. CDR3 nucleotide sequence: TGTGCCACCAGCAGAGTGGGACGGAGCTCCTACGAGCAGTACTTC.

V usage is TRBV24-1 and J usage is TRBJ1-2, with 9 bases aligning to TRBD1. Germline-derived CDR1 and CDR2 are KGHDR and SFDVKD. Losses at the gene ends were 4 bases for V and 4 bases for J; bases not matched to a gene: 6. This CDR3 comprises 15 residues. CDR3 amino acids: CATSEWTGVSYGYTF. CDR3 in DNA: TGTGCCACCAGTGAATGGACAGGGGTAAGCTATGGCTACACCTTC.

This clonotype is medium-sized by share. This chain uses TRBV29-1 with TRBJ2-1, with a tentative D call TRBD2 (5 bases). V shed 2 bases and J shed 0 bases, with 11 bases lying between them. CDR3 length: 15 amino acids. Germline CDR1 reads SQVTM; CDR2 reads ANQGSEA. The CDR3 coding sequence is TGCAGCGTTGAATATTGGGAGAGCTCCTACAATGAGCAGTTCTTC. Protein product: CSVEYWESSYNEQFF.

The CDR3 sequence: CASSLSIGIRNTGELFF. CDR3 DNA sequence: TGTGCCAGCAGTTTAAGTATTGGAATCCGGAACACCGGGGAGCTGTTTTTT. The J gene is TRBJ2-2, the V gene TRBV12-3 or TRBV12-4; D is unresolved. V lost 2 bases and J lost 1, with 14 bases in between. The CDR3 is made up of 17 amino acids.

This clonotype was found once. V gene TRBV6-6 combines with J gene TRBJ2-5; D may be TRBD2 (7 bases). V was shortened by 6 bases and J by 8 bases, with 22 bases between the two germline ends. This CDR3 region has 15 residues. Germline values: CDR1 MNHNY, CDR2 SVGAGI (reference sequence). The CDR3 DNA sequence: TGTGCCAGCAGGGGGAGGGGGAGGACGGGAGATACCCAGTACTTC. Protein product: CASRGRGRTGDTQYF.